The TCR beta chain described here comes from a study of identifying expanded T cells in peripheral blood. Study-wide points: Technical replicates showed roughly 1.2 changed clones; roughly two weeks about 16.4; four weeks 19.

Worth noting for this clone: The target antigen is unknown.

The data were produced by immunoSEQ multiplex PCR, yet TCRdb's version contains in-frame clones alone and is incomplete. The sample includes some 75,000 clones, under 90% seen only once; the top ten take over 2.5%. Sequences were obtained from blood. The sequence was collected from a person aged 18-70 years in good health.

This CDR3 is CASNRDSYNEQFF. The CDR3 DNA follows: TGTGCTTCAAACAGGGACAGCTACAATGAGCAGTTCTTC. The chain employs TRBV28 and TRBJ2-1, with 7 bases that match TRBD1. The CDR3 covers 13 residues. In germline, CDR1 is MDHEN, CDR2 SYDVKM.